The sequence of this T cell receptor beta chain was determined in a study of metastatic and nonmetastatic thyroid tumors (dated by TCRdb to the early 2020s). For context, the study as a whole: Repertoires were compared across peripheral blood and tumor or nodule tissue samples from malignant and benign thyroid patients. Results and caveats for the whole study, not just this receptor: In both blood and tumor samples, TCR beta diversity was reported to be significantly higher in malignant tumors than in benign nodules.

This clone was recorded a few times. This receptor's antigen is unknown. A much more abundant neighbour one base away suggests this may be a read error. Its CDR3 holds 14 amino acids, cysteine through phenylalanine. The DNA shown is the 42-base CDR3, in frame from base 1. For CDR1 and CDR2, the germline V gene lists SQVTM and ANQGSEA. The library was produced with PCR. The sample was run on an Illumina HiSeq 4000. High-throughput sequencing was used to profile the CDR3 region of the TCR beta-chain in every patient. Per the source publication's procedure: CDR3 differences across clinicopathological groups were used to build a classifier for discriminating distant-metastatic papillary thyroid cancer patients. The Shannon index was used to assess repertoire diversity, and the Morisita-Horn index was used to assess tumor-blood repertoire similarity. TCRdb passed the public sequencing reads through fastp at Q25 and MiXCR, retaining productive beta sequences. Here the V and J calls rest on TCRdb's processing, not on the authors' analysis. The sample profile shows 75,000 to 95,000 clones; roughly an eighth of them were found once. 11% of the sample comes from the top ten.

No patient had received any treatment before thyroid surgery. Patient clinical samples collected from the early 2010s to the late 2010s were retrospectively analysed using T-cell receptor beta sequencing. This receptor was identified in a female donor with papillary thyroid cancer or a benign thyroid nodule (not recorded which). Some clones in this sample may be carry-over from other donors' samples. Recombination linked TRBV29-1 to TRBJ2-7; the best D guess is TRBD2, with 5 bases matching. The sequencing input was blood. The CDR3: CSVALEGVGPEHYF. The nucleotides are TGCAGCGTTGCGTTAGAGGGCGTTGGACCCGAGCATTACTTC.